The 21 T cell receptor beta chains below come from one sample, sequenced in a study of blood T cell repertoires in COVID-19. Some clones are missing from TCRdb's copy, which holds only in-frame ones; the method was immunoSEQ multiplex PCR. The sample includes just over 300,000 clones, 85% to 90% seen only once; the top ten take less than 2%. Material: peripheral blood. These receptors were obtained from a woman aged 25 to 45 with COVID-19, enrolled during active disease.

The V and J genes are TRBV7-3 and TRBJ1-5; the match to TRBD1 covers 9 bases. From germline, CDR1 is SGHTA and CDR2 FQGTGA. There are 14 residues in the CDR3. The J segment lost 4 bases and the V segment lost 5 bases, leaving 3 bases of the junction unmatched. The CDR3 here is CASSRDRENQPQHF. The CDR3 DNA follows: TGTGCCAGCAGCCGGGACAGGGAAAATCAGCCCCAGCATTTT.

CDR3 bases: TGCAGTGCTAGTGGCCAGGGTGCGGCCAAAAACATTCAGTACTTC. It yields the protein CSASGQGAAKNIQYF. The chain recombines TRBV20-1 with TRBJ2-4; possibly TRBD1 for D (5 bases). CDR1 is DFQATT and CDR2 is SNEGSKA in the germline V gene (reference sequence). The CDR3 has 15 amino acids. Trimming shortened V by 3 bases and J by 1 base, and 13 bases separated the two germline ends.

The chain couples TRBV12-3 or TRBV12-4 to TRBJ1-1, with D unresolved. The V end was cut by 1 base, the J end by 4 bases, with 7 bases between. The CDR3 runs 13 residues. The DNA for the CDR3 is TGTGCCAGCAGTTTAGGGGCGCGCACTGAAGCTTTCTTT. It codes for CASSLGARTEAFF.

The rearrangement links TRBV2 to TRBJ2-7; D is perhaps TRBD2 (6 bases). Trimming pared 6 bases from V and 0 bases from J, leaving 6 bases between. The CDR3 spans 12 residues. Germline CDR1 reads SNHLY; CDR2 reads FYNNEI. The CDR3 here is CASRDYSYEQYF. CDR3 DNA: TGTGCCAGCAGGGACTACTCCTACGAGCAGTACTTC.

This rearrangement joins TRBV7-2 to TRBJ1-4, with D possibly TRBD1 on 5 matching bases. V was trimmed by 1 base and J by 6 bases, leaving 12 bases between them. The CDR3 has 15 amino acids. Germline values: CDR1 SGHTA, CDR2 FQGNSA. CDR3 in DNA: TGTGCCAGCAGCTTAGGATGGGGCGCGGATGAAAAACTGTTTTTT. Protein product: CASSLGWGADEKLFF.

The chain combines TRBV4-1 with TRBJ2-6; 11 nucleotides agree with TRBD2. The CDR3 spans 19 residues. Germline values: CDR1 MGHRA, CDR2 YSYEKL. V lost 4 bases and J lost 4; bases outside the gene matches: 12. In DNA form, the CDR3 reads TGCGCCAGCAGCCGCATTCCGGGACTAGCGGTGGGCGGGGCCAACGTCCTGACTTTC. It is translated as CASSRIPGLAVGGANVLTF.

The chain recombines TRBV5-6 with TRBJ2-7, with a tentative D call TRBD2 (6 bases). Trimming removed 3 bases from V and 6 bases from J, with 13 bases in between. Looked up from germline, CDR1 is SGHDT and CDR2 is YYEEEE. The CDR3 length is 13 residues. The CDR3 loop is CASSYSPGSEQYV. DNA of the CDR3: TGTGCCAGCAGCTACTCCCCCGGGAGCGAGCAGTACGTC.

The V and J genes are TRBV5-1 and TRBJ2-3; 13 nucleotides line up with TRBD2. The CDR3 runs to 17 residues. Germline V CDR1 and CDR2: SGHRS, YFSETQ. J lost 4 bases, V lost 4 bases, and 9 bases had no gene match. The CDR3 sequence: CASSPLTSGGVPDTQYF. CDR3 DNA: TGCGCCAGCAGCCCTCTAACTAGCGGGGGGGTCCCAGATACGCAGTATTTT.

The chain joins TRBV6-5 to TRBJ2-7; weak D call: TRBD1 (6 bases). The CDR3 contains 15 residues. The V end lost 4 bases, the J end lost 4 bases, and 17 bases lay between the germline ends. Germline CDR1 and CDR2: MNHEY and SVGAGI. CDR3 amino acids: CASSLGSVRGYEQYF. CDR3 bases: TGTGCCAGCAGTTTGGGTTCAGTAAGGGGGTACGAGCAGTACTTC.

The chain joins TRBV18 to TRBJ1-1; TRBD1 matches 7 bases. The CDR3 runs to 14 residues. CDR1 and CDR2 from the germline V gene are KGHSH and LQKENI. V shed 6 bases, J shed 1 base, and the junction held 5 bases outside the gene matches. CDR3: CASSQGQTNTEAFF. DNA of the CDR3: TGTGCCAGCTCCCAGGGACAGACGAACACTGAAGCTTTCTTT.

The V and J genes are TRBV6-2 or TRBV6-3 and TRBJ1-5; 7 positions match TRBD1. Germline V gene lookup returns CDR1 MNHEY and CDR2 SVGEGT. This CDR3 comprises 16 residues. V gave up 6 bases and J gave up 0 bases; unmatched junction bases: 8. This chain's CDR3 is CASSKSRDSSNQPQHF. In nucleotides, the CDR3 is TGTGCCAGCAGCAAGAGCCGGGACAGTAGCAATCAGCCCCAGCATTTT.

The rearrangement uses TRBV10-1 and TRBJ1-2; no clear D. Germline assignment: CDR1 WNHNN and CDR2 SYGVQD (reference sequence). Trimming stripped 4 bases from V and 5 bases from J, with 20 bases between. There are 16 residues in the CDR3. The CDR3 here is CASSGEDAGVGYGYTF. The CDR3, as DNA: TGCGCCAGCAGTGGTGAGGATGCCGGGGTTGGATATGGCTACACCTTC.

The CDR3, as DNA: TGCGCCAGCAGTGAGTGGGGACAGGGAAATCAGCCCCAGCATTTT. Encoded protein: CASSEWGQGNQPQHF. The chain joins TRBV10-2 to TRBJ1-5, with 9 bases matching TRBD1. From germline, CDR1 is WSHSY and CDR2 SAAADI. Trimming took 1 base from V and 4 from J; bases not matched to a gene: 2. This CDR3 spans 15 amino acids.

The V call is TRBV2, the J call TRBJ2-1; TRBD2 matches at 7 bases. The junction had 2 bases not matched to a gene; V was cut back by 7 bases and J by 5 bases. Per the germline V gene, CDR1 is SNHLY and CDR2 is FYNNEI. This CDR3 region has 12 residues. CDR3 sequence (DNA): TGTGCCAGCAAGGGAGGGAACAATGAGCAGTTCTTC. This sequence encodes CASKGGNNEQFF.

The rearrangement links TRBV30 to TRBJ1-2; D perhaps matches TRBD1 (5 bases). Trimming shortened V by 4 bases and J by 6 bases, and 18 bases separated the two germline ends. Germline values: CDR1 GTSNPN, CDR2 SVGIG (reference sequence). The CDR3 extends over 14 amino acids. CDR3 in amino acids: CAWISRGRVNGYTF. CDR3 nucleotides: TGTGCCTGGATATCCCGAGGCAGGGTAAATGGCTACACCTTC.

This chain links TRBV5-1 with TRBJ2-2, with TRBD1 identical over 7 bases. CDR3 length equals 15 residues. CDR1 and CDR2 (germline): SGHRS, YFSETQ. J lost 0 bases, V lost 5 bases, and 4 bases had no gene match. The CDR3 is CASRRQGSNTGELFF. The DNA of the CDR3 is TGCGCCAGCAGGAGACAGGGATCGAACACCGGGGAGCTGTTTTTT. Together with reference TRBV5-1 and TRBJ2-2, the CDR3 gives the full variable domain: KAGVTQTPRYLIKTRGQQVTLSCSPISGHRSVSWYQQTPGQGLQFLFEYFSETQRNKGNFPGRFSGRQFSNSRSEMNVSTLELGDSALYLCASRRQGSNTGELFFGEGSRLTVL.

This chain links TRBV2 with TRBJ2-6, with 7 positions matching TRBD1. V lost 6 bases to trimming and J lost 12 bases; unmatched junction nucleotides: 8. The CDR3 is 13 residues long. Germline lookup yields CDR1 SNHLY and CDR2 FYNNEI. As DNA, the CDR3 is TGTGCCAGCAGAGACGACAGGGAAGGCGTCCTGACTTTC. This translates into CASRDDREGVLTF.

The V gene is TRBV6-5, the J gene TRBJ1-2, with D possibly matching TRBD1 (6 bases). This CDR3 is 14 amino acids long. Trimming took 6 bases from V and 4 from J, leaving 15 bases between them. In germline, CDR1 is MNHEY, CDR2 SVGAGI. The CDR3 bases are TGTGCCAGCAGCCAACAGGGTATTAGCTATGGCTACACCTTC. Translated, it gives CASSQQGISYGYTF.

J is TRBJ1-6 and V is TRBV5-1; D perhaps matches TRBD1 (6 bases). V shed 4 bases and J shed 5 bases, with 16 bases lying between them. CDR1 SGHRS and CDR2 YFSETQ come from the germline V gene. The CDR3 is 16 residues long. For the CDR3, the DNA is TGCGCCAGCAGCCCCTCTACAGGGTCTCATAATTCACCCCTCCACTTT. This gives the protein CASSPSTGSHNSPLHF.

The V call is TRBV5-5, the J call TRBJ2-1, with 12 bases that match TRBD1. The CDR3 covers 17 residues. The junction had 13 bases not matched to a gene; V was cut back by 4 bases and J by 8 bases. The germline V gene has CDR1 SGHKS and CDR2 YYEKEE (reference sequence). This CDR3 reads CASSLYSPGQGAHEQFF. The DNA for the CDR3 is TGTGCCAGCAGCCTATACTCTCCGGGACAGGGGGCCCATGAGCAGTTCTTC.

This clone was recorded only once. The chain joins TRBV7-3 to TRBJ1-5, with D possibly being TRBD1 (5 bases). Trimming left V 2 bases short and J 7 bases short, with 18 bases between. The CDR3 spans 16 residues. Germline CDR1 is SGHTA and CDR2 is FQGTGA. CDR3 nucleotides: TGTGCCAGCAGCTTAGCGCAACCTCAGGGAAAACAGCCCCAGCATTTT. Translating it yields CASSLAQPQGKQPQHF.